The text below deals with one T cell receptor beta chain. This entry is derived from a study of T cell responses to AZD1222 COVID-19 vaccine. This table comes from immunoSEQ multiplex PCR, and its TCRdb copy is limited to in-frame clones, with some not included. The data show about 140,000 clones, more than 80% seen once. This specimen consisted of peripheral blood, obtained on day 0 of AZD1222 vaccination. The receptor was derived from an adult in good health.

In DNA form, the CDR3 reads TGTGCCAGCATATCGGGACAAATGAACACTGAAGCTTTCTTT. Translation gives CASISGQMNTEAFF. This rearrangement joins TRBV6-5 to TRBJ1-1; the D gene is possibly TRBD1 (6 bases). The CDR3 totals 14 residues. Germline CDR1 is MNHEY and CDR2 is SVGAGI. Trimming removed 7 bases from V and 0 bases from J, with 12 bases in between.